One and the same sample provided the 31 T cell receptor beta chains below, sequenced in a study of blood T cell repertoires in COVID-19. The repertoire was sequenced with immunoSEQ multiplex PCR; TCRdb's copy has only in-frame clones and lacks some. This table has approximately 150,000 clones, about 88% appearing once. Sample: peripheral blood. These receptors originate from a man between 35 and 55 years old with acute or convalescent COVID-19.

The chain joins TRBV24-1 to TRBJ2-2; 10 nucleotides line up with TRBD1. Germline CDR1 KGHDR, CDR2 SFDVKD. The CDR3 length is 19 residues. Trimming at V came to 6 bases and at J to 0 bases, leaving 12 bases not matched to a gene. The DNA of the CDR3 is TGTGCCACCAGTCCGATCCCCGGGACAGGGGACACGAACACCGGGGAGCTGTTTTTT. Translating it yields CATSPIPGTGDTNTGELFF.

The chain has TRBV2 and TRBJ2-1, with D hard to call. Germline V CDR1 and CDR2: SNHLY, FYNNEI. CDR3 length: 14 residues. Trimming took off 7 bases at V and 2 bases at J, with 12 bases between the two ends. The CDR3 sequence: CASNERVTYNEQFF. The DNA for the CDR3 is TGTGCCAGCAACGAGAGAGTTACCTACAATGAGCAGTTCTTC.

The chain links TRBV7-2 to TRBJ2-7; D is perhaps TRBD1 (6 bases). Trimming left V 5 bases short and J 4 bases short, with 15 bases between. CDR1 is SGHTA, CDR2 FQGNSA, per germline. This CDR3 spans 14 amino acids. Here the CDR3 DNA reads TGTGCCAGCAGCGGGACAACAGAGAGTTACGAGCAGTACTTC. The encoded protein is CASSGTTESYEQYF.

The CDR3, as DNA: TGTGCCAGCAGTTACAGGGGCCTCTCCTACGAGCAGTACTTC. Protein product: CASSYRGLSYEQYF. The rearrangement uses TRBV28 and TRBJ2-7; 7 nucleotides align to TRBD1. J gave up 0 bases and V 4 bases, and 3 bases lay outside the gene matches. The germline gives CDR1 MDHEN, CDR2 SYDVKM. This CDR3 contains 14 residues.

The CDR3 reads CASSFDRGGEAFF. CDR3 coding DNA: TGTGCCAGCAGCTTCGACAGGGGGGGGGAAGCTTTCTTT. The chain recombines TRBV11-2 with TRBJ1-1, with 9 bases lining up with TRBD1. This CDR3 spans 13 amino acids. The germline gives CDR1 SGHAT, CDR2 FQNNGV. Trimming cost V 3 bases and J 8 bases; bases outside gene matches: 4.

This chain joins TRBV7-2 and TRBJ1-2, with TRBD1 as a possible D gene (6 bases). CDR3 length: 15 residues. The V and J ends lost 5 bases and 5 bases respectively, with 18 bases between them. From germline, CDR1 is SGHTA and CDR2 FQGNSA. The chain's CDR3 is CASSPGTAGAYGYTF. For the CDR3, the DNA is TGTGCCAGCAGCCCAGGGACCGCGGGGGCTTATGGCTACACCTTC.

The chain recombines TRBV12-1 with TRBJ1-5. TRBV12-1 is a pseudogene segment. The CDR3 is made up of 14 amino acids. The CDR3 coding sequence is TGTGCCAGCAGCTCAACGTCGACTGCCGGGCCCCAGCATTTT. Its translation: CASSSTSTAGPQHF.

The chain uses TRBV11-3 and TRBJ2-1, with D perhaps TRBD1 (6 bases). Germline loops: CDR1 SGHNT, CDR2 YENEEA. V lost 3 bases to trimming and J lost 9 bases, with 12 bases between them. This CDR3 contains 13 residues. In nucleotides, the CDR3 is TGTGCCAGCAGCTTGGGGGAAGGGGGTGAGCAGTTCTTC. Protein: CASSLGEGGEQFF.

The chain couples TRBV28 to TRBJ2-6; 7 bases line up with TRBD2. V was pared by 4 bases and J by 1 base, with 10 bases of the junction left unmatched. The CDR3 is 18 amino acids. CDR1 and CDR2 from the germline V gene are MDHEN and SYDVKM. The CDR3 nucleotides read TGTGCCAGCAGTTCCCCCCAAGGGAGGGTTTCTGGGGCCAACGTCCTGACTTTC. It specifies CASSSPQGRVSGANVLTF.

This chain links TRBV7-2 with TRBJ1-1; possibly TRBD1 for D (6 bases). The germline V gene encodes CDR1 SGHTA and CDR2 FQGNSA. V was shortened by 5 bases and J by 8 bases, with 18 bases between the two germline ends. There are 14 residues in the CDR3. The CDR3: CASSTPTGRGEAFF. As DNA, the CDR3 is TGTGCCAGCAGCACCCCCACAGGGCGAGGCGAAGCTTTCTTT.

The rearrangement joins TRBV2 to TRBJ2-7; D perhaps matches TRBD1 (6 bases). V was shortened by 8 bases and J by 2 bases, with 19 bases between the two germline ends. Looked up from germline, CDR1 is SNHLY and CDR2 is FYNNEI. This CDR3 comprises 15 residues. The CDR3 here is CASVYRVSRAYEQYF. The DNA for the CDR3 is TGTGCCAGCGTATACAGGGTCTCGAGGGCCTACGAGCAGTACTTC.

The chain carries TRBV3-1 (or the pseudogene TRBV3-2) and TRBJ1-4; 7 bases agree with TRBD1. Germline CDR1 and CDR2: LGHDT and YNNKEL (reference sequence). CDR3 size: 15 residues. V shed 3 bases and J 4 bases; nucleotides not matched to a gene: 5. Here the CDR3 reads CASSQGQPLNEKLFF. The CDR3 bases are TGTGCCAGCAGCCAGGGACAGCCCCTTAATGAAAAACTGTTTTTT.

The chain combines TRBV5-6 with TRBJ2-3, with D possibly matching TRBD1 (5 bases). Germline V gene sequence: CDR1 SGHDT, CDR2 YYEEEE. V was shortened by 1 base and J by 0 bases, with 12 bases between the two germline ends. This CDR3 comprises 16 residues. The CDR3 DNA reads TGTGCCAGCAGCTTGCCAGGGCCTACTAGCACAGATACGCAGTATTTT. This encodes CASSLPGPTSTDTQYF.

This chain connects TRBV7-9 to TRBJ2-1, with TRBD2 matching 12 bases. The CDR3 is 15 residues long. Germline CDR1 SEHNR, CDR2 FQNEAQ (reference sequence). With V trimmed by 5 bases and J by 7 bases, 6 bases remained unmatched. The DNA for the CDR3 is TGTGCCAGCAGCCCATCTAGCGGGGGGGCAAATGAGCAGTTCTTC. Translating gives CASSPSSGGANEQFF.

The chain joins TRBV3-1 (or the pseudogene TRBV3-2) to TRBJ1-6; no reliable D call. CDR3 length: 16 amino acids. V lost 0 bases and J 4 bases, leaving 10 bases between the germline ends. CDR1 is LGHDT and CDR2 is YNNKEL in the germline V gene (reference sequence). The CDR3 bases are TGTGCCAGCAGCCAAGATATGGTAGATTATAATTCACCCCTCCACTTT. This sequence encodes CASSQDMVDYNSPLHF.

V gene TRBV23-1 combines with J gene TRBJ2-7; 8 nucleotides line up with TRBD1. TRBV23-1 is an ORF; its function is uncertain. Unmatched junction bases numbered 14, after V lost 1 base and J lost 0 bases. CDR3 length: 19 residues. CDR3 region: CASSQYLGTGHTSSYEQYF. CDR3 bases: TGCGCCAGCAGTCAATACCTCGGGACAGGTCATACGTCCTCCTACGAGCAGTACTTC.

This chain uses TRBV2 with TRBJ1-1; 11 nucleotides agree with TRBD1. The germline V gene encodes CDR1 SNHLY and CDR2 FYNNEI. With 6 bases clipped from V and 8 bases from J, the junction kept 8 bases outside the gene matches. This CDR3 is built from 14 residues. Written as DNA, the CDR3 is TGTGCCAGCAGGGGAAGGACAGGGGGCACCGAAGCTTTCTTT. This gives the protein CASRGRTGGTEAFF.

This chain connects TRBV3-1 (or the pseudogene TRBV3-2) to TRBJ1-3, with 7 bases that match TRBD1. V gave up 0 bases and J gave up 0 bases; unmatched junction bases: 11. CDR1 is LGHDT, CDR2 YNNKEL, per germline (reference sequence). The CDR3 consists of 19 residues. DNA of the CDR3: TGTGCCAGCAGCCAAGATCGGGACAGTTGGGGAAGCTCTGGAAACACCATATATTTT. Translating gives CASSQDRDSWGSSGNTIYF.

This clone was detected only once. V gene TRBV5-5 combines with J gene TRBJ1-2; 7 bases agree with TRBD1. The CDR3 is 14 amino acids. Germline lookup yields CDR1 SGHKS and CDR2 YYEKEE (reference sequence). The ends lost 4 bases at V and 4 bases at J; junction bases unmatched: 7. The CDR3 DNA sequence: TGTGCCAGCAGCCTGATTAGACAGGGCTATGGCTACACCTTC. It specifies CASSLIRQGYGYTF.

The rearrangement joins TRBV5-5 to TRBJ2-3; 7 bases are shared with TRBD1. J was trimmed by 6 bases and V by 0 bases; bases with no gene match: 10. The CDR3 covers 16 residues. Germline V gene data show CDR1 as SGHKS and CDR2 as YYEKEE (reference sequence). The CDR3, as DNA: TGTGCCAGCAGCTTGGAAGCGACAGGGCGTTCGGATACGCAGTATTTT. It codes for CASSLEATGRSDTQYF.

CDR3 bases: TGTGCCAGCTCACCACTTTGGGGGGACTATGGCTACACCTTC. Protein sequence: CASSPLWGDYGYTF. This chain connects TRBV18 to TRBJ1-2, with D maybe TRBD1 (5 bases). The CDR3 runs to 14 residues. V lost 1 base to trimming and J lost 3 bases, with 9 bases between them. CDR1 is KGHSH and CDR2 is LQKENI in the germline V gene.

V and J are TRBV2 and TRBJ1-6; maybe TRBD1 (6 bases). The CDR3 is 16 amino acids. V lost 1 base, J lost 8 bases, and 15 bases lay in between. Germline CDR1 SNHLY, CDR2 FYNNEI. This CDR3 is CASSEEGGGGYSPLHF. CDR3 bases: TGTGCCAGCAGTGAAGAAGGGGGGGGAGGGTATTCACCCCTCCACTTT.

This chain links TRBV14 with TRBJ2-5; D uncertain. The CDR3 consists of 15 residues. Deletions cut 5 bases from V and 4 bases from J, with 17 bases between. The germline V gene encodes CDR1 SGHDN and CDR2 FVKESK. The DNA for the CDR3 is TGTGCCAGCAGCTCAGCTTCCGGGTATTTAGAGACCCAGTACTTC. Translated, it gives CASSSASGYLETQYF.

The rearrangement links TRBV6-5 to TRBJ1-1, with no clear D. V was clipped by 5 bases and J by 4 bases, with 11 bases between them. The CDR3 totals 13 residues. CDR1 and CDR2 (germline): MNHEY, SVGAGI. As DNA, the CDR3 is TGTGCCAGCAGTCGACGGGAGGGCACTGAAGCTTTCTTT. Translating gives CASSRREGTEAFF.

The chain employs TRBV13 and TRBJ2-5; a possible D gene is TRBD2 (7 bases). The CDR3 loop spans 12 amino acids. The germline gives CDR1 PRHDT, CDR2 FYEKMQ (reference sequence). V lost 7 bases, J lost 7 bases, and 13 bases lay in between. The CDR3 bases are TGTGCCAGCACCCTAGGGGGGGGGACCCAGTACTTC. This sequence encodes CASTLGGGTQYF.

The chain employs TRBV19 and TRBJ1-3; 8 bases align to TRBD1. This CDR3 has 15 amino acids. Per germline, CDR1 LNHDA and CDR2 SQIVND (reference sequence). Trimming at V came to 6 bases and at J to 4 bases, leaving 8 bases not matched to a gene. CDR3 bases: TGTGCCAGTAGACCCCTGACAGGGGAAGGAAACACCATATATTTT. Translating gives CASRPLTGEGNTIYF.

This chain joins TRBV28 and TRBJ1-2; 9 bases line up with TRBD1. The CDR3 is 16 residues long. The germline V gene encodes CDR1 MDHEN and CDR2 SYDVKM. J lost 0 bases, V lost 7 bases, and 9 bases had no gene match. The CDR3: CASTRTGVRANYGYTF. CDR3 bases: TGTGCCAGCACCCGGACAGGGGTAAGGGCTAACTATGGCTACACCTTC.

This clone was observed a few times. J is TRBJ1-2 and V is TRBV20-1; 7 nucleotides line up with TRBD1. The CDR3 contains 11 residues. Germline V gene data show CDR1 as DFQATT and CDR2 as SNEGSKA (reference sequence). With V trimmed by 6 bases and J by 8 bases, 6 bases remained unmatched. The CDR3 region has the DNA TGCAGTGCCGAGGGGGCGCGCGGCTACACCTTC. Encoded protein: CSAEGARGYTF.

The chain uses TRBV7-2 and TRBJ2-5, with 10 bases fitting TRBD2. The CDR3 sequence is 14 residues long. Per germline, CDR1 SGHTA and CDR2 FQGNSA. V shed 2 bases and J 5 bases; nucleotides not matched to a gene: 2. The chain's CDR3 is CASSLSGGVETQYF. DNA of the CDR3: TGTGCCAGCAGCTTAAGCGGGGGGGTCGAGACCCAGTACTTC.

The rearrangement joins TRBV2 to TRBJ2-7; 7 bases map to TRBD1. This CDR3 is built from 12 residues. V shed 11 bases and J 0 bases; nucleotides not matched to a gene: 4. From germline, CDR1 is SNHLY and CDR2 FYNNEI. This CDR3 is CAVRDSSYEQYF. The CDR3 DNA reads TGTGCCGTCCGGGACAGCTCCTACGAGCAGTACTTC.

The gene calls are TRBV20-1 and TRBJ2-1, with a possible D match to TRBD1 (6 bases). The CDR3 contains 11 residues. The germline gives CDR1 DFQATT, CDR2 SNEGSKA (reference sequence). The ends were cut back, 6 bases at V and 8 bases at J, with 11 bases in the middle. The CDR3 bases are TGCAGTGCCTCAAAGGGGGATGAGCAGTTCTTC. Translating it yields CSASKGDEQFF.